The clone carrying this T cell receptor (beta chain) came up many times. Antigen: not known. Stable Graves' hyperthyroidism denoted no ophthalmopathy progression over 18 months. The sample is drawn from a study of T cells in Graves' hyperthyroidism and ophthalmopathy. Study-level information: Peripheral blood specimens were obtained at initial diagnosis, prior to any treatment.

General study points: The majority of expanded thyroid clonotypes above 0.001 also appeared in blood.

Amplified regions were TCR beta CDR3 sequences from RNA transcripts. HTBI primers were employed in a first-round RT-PCR of the TCR CDR3. TCRdb fed the multiplex PCR reads into MiXCR, producing one record per CDR3 protein. Of hundreds of thousands of distinct CDR3 sequences in the sample, 35% to 45% are singletons; the top ten hold 8% to 9%. CDR1 is MGHRA and CDR2 is YSYEKL in the germline V gene. Trimming shortened V by 0 bases and J by 3 bases, and 11 bases separated the two germline ends. The CDR3 runs to 15 residues. The chain has TRBV4-1 and TRBJ1-2; D gene uncertain. Sequenced: blood. This clonotype was sampled from a man between 18 and 29 years old with Graves' hyperthyroidism. CDR3 sequence: CASSQDRGRYYGYTF. Here the CDR3 DNA reads TGCGCCAGCAGCCAAGATCGCGGCAGATACTATGGCTACACCTTC.